This TCR beta chain is drawn from a study of regulatory T cells in long-lasting Graves disease. HTBI primers from iRepertoire and Arm-PCR of CDR3 regions yielded the TCR beta libraries. In TCRdb, the multiplex PCR reads were re-called with MiXCR into one record per CDR3 protein. The table shows a few hundred thousand distinct CDR3 sequences, with roughly 15% occurring only once. Described time point: newly diagnosed GD, antithyroid drugs for less than 3 months. RNA from PBMCs was the source of the TCR library. Points from the study as a whole: TRBV28, TRBJ1-2 and TRBJ2-5 were favored in persistent disease.

V lost 8 bases to trimming and J lost 1 base; unmatched junction nucleotides: 7. This CDR3 contains 15 residues. Per germline, CDR1 MNHNS and CDR2 SASEGT. This clonotype has at least ten counts. Its antigen remains unknown. The same data also went into a second study, on T cells in Graves' hyperthyroidism and ophthalmopathy. That work states: The TCR CDR3 first-round RT-PCR relied on the HTBI primer set.

The TCR was taken from a woman between 50 and 59 years old with Graves disease. Sequenced here: peripheral blood mononuclear cells (PBMCs), sampled at new diagnosis, from a patient treated with antithyroid drugs. The rearrangement uses TRBV6-1 and TRBJ2-7, with 11 bases fitting TRBD1. CDR3 DNA sequence: TGTGCCAGCTCGAAGGGGACAGGGGGGTCCTACGAGCAGTACTTC. Its protein is CASSKGTGGSYEQYF.